This TCR beta chain came from a study of blood T cell repertoires in COVID-19. In the original processing: Counts of nucleated cells, estimated from reference gene primer amplification, were obtained. Using immunoSEQ multiplex PCR, the repertoire was profiled, and TCRdb retains in-frame clones only, with some absent. That table supplies the V and J calls and clone size; D and trimming were determined from the DNA. The table shows approximately 220,000 clones, with approximately 90% occurring only once. The CDR3 has 14 amino acids. The germline CDR1 and CDR2 sequences are SNHLY and FYNNEI. V shed 3 bases and J 8 bases; nucleotides not matched to a gene: 7.

Input material: peripheral blood. The chain couples TRBV2 to TRBJ1-2; 9 nucleotides match TRBD1. This clonotype originated in a middle-aged man with acute or convalescent COVID-19. The CDR3 region is CASSESTGGQGYTF. In DNA, the CDR3 is TGTGCCAGCAGTGAGTCGACAGGGGGTCAAGGCTACACCTTC.